This TCR beta chain was documented in a study of T cells in Graves' hyperthyroidism and ophthalmopathy. The study excluded patients with uncontrolled infection, other autoimmune disease, pregnancy or lactation. TCR beta CDR3 region amplification was performed from RNA transcripts. HTBI primers were used for first-round RT-PCR of the TCR CDR3. TCRdb re-derived calls from the multiplex PCR reads in MiXCR, one entry per CDR3 protein. Of 600,000 to 700,000 distinct CDR3 sequences listed, about 45% are singletons. This CDR3 is 14 amino acids long. V was cut by 3 bases and J by 0 bases, with 8 bases left in between. Germline CDR1 MNHNS, CDR2 SASEGT. On this clonotype itself: No antigen is known for it.

Study outcomes and limitations: Also found in blood were most expanded thyroid clonotypes above 0.001.

Sequenced input: peripheral blood or thyroid tissue (not recorded which). This chain links TRBV6-1 with TRBJ1-1; D unresolved. The TCR sequence derives from an adult man with Graves' disease, either hyperthyroidism or ophthalmopathy (not recorded which). CDR3 coding DNA: TGTGCCAGCAGTGATAAGAACATGAACACTGAAGCTTTCTTT. Encoded protein: CASSDKNMNTEAFF.